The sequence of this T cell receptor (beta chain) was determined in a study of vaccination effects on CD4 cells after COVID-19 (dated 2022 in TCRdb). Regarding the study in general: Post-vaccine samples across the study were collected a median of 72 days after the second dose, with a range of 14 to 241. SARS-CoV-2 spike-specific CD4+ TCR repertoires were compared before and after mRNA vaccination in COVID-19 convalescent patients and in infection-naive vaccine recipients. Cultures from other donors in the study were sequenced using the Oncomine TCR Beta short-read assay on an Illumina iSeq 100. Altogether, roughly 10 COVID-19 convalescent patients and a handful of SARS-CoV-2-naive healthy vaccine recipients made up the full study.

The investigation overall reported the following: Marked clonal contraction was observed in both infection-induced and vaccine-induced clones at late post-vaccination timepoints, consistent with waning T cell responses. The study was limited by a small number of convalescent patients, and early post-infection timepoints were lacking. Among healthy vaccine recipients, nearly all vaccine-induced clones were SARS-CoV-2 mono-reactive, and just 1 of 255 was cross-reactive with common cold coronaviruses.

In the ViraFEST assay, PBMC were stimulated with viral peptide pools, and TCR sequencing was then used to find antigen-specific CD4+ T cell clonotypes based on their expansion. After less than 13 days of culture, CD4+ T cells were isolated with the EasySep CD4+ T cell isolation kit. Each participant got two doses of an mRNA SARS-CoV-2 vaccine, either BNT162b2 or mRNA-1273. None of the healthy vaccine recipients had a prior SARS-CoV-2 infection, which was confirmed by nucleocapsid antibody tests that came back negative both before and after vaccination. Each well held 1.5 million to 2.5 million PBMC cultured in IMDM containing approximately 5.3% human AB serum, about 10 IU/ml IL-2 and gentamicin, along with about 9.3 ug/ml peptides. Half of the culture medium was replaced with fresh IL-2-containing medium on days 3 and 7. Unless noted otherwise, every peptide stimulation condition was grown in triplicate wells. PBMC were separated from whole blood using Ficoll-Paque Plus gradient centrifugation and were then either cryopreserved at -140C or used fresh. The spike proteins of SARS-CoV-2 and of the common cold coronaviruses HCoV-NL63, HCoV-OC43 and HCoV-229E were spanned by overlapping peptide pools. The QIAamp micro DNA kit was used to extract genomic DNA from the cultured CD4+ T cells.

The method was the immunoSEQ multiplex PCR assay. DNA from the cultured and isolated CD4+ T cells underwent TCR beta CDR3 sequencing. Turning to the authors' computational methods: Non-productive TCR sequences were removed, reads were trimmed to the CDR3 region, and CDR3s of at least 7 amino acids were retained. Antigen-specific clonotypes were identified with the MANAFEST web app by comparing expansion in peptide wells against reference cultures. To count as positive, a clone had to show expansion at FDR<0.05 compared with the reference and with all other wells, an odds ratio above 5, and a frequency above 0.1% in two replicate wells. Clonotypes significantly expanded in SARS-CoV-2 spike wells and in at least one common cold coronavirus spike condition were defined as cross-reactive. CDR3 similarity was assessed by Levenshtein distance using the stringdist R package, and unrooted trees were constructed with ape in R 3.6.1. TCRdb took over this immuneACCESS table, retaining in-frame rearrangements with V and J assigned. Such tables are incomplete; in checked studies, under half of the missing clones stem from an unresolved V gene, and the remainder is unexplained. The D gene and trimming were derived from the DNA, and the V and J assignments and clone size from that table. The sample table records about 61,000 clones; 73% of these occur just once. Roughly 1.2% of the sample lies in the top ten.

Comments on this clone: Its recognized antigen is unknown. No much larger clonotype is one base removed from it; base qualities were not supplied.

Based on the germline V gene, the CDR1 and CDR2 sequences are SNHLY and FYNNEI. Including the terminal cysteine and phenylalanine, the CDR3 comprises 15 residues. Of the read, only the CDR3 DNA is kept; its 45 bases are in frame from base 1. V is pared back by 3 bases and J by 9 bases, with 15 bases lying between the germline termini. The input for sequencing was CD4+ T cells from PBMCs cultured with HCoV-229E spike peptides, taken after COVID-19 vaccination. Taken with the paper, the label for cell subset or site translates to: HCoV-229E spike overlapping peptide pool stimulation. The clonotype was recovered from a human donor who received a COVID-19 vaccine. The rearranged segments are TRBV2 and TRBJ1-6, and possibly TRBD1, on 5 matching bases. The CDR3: CASSDWGRVGSPLHF. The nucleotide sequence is TGTGCCAGCAGTGATTGGGGCAGGGTGGGTTCACCCCTCCACTTT.